The next 27 T cell receptor beta chains were all read from a single sample in a study of cytomegalovirus exposure and HLA in healthy donors. The PCR employed 60 Vbeta primers together with 13 Jbeta primers. Sequenced by immunoSEQ multiplex PCR; TCRdb stores in-frame clones only, minus some. Of roughly 200,000 clones listed, about three quarters are singletons. The sequencing input was PBMCs. These receptors came from a woman aged 55-70 years in good health and CMV-seropositive.

The chain recombines TRBV6-6 with TRBJ2-6; TRBD1 is a possible D gene (6 bases). V lost 6 bases, J lost 0 bases, and 9 bases lay in between. The germline CDR1 and CDR2 sequences are MNHNY and SVGAGI (reference sequence). CDR3 size: 15 residues. Here the CDR3 DNA reads TGTGCCAGCAGGAACAGGGACTCTGGGGCCAACGTCCTGACTTTC. Amino acid sequence: CASRNRDSGANVLTF.

The chain is built from TRBV6-1 and TRBJ1-1; a weak D match, TRBD1 (5 bases). Trimming left V 4 bases short and J 4 bases short, with 7 bases between. In germline, CDR1 is MNHNS, CDR2 SASEGT. The CDR3 loop spans 12 amino acids. The CDR3, as DNA: TGTGCCAGCAGTGTCGGGGGCACTGAAGCTTTCTTT. It is translated as CASSVGGTEAFF.

This clone came up a few times. The V and J genes are TRBV9 and TRBJ2-5, with TRBD2 matching over 12 bases. This CDR3 comprises 17 residues. J lost 5 bases, V lost 3 bases, and 11 bases had no gene match. From germline, CDR1 is SGDLS and CDR2 YYNGEE. DNA for the CDR3: TGTGCCAGCAGCGCCCGACTAGCGGGAGCAGCAGGGGAGACCCAGTACTTC. Protein product: CASSARLAGAAGETQYF.

The chain links TRBV7-8 to TRBJ1-4, with 7 bases matching TRBD1. CDR3 size: 20 residues. V shed 0 bases, J shed 4 bases, and the junction held 17 bases outside the gene matches. CDR1 and CDR2 (germline): SGHVS, FQNEAQ. The CDR3 here is CASSLARVWGQSPHNEKLFF. DNA of the CDR3: TGTGCCAGCAGCTTAGCGCGAGTTTGGGGACAGTCCCCCCATAATGAAAAACTGTTTTTT.

The chain uses TRBV12-5 and TRBJ1-5; TRBD1 matches at 7 bases. Germline V gene sequence: CDR1 LGHNT, CDR2 FRNRAP. There are 18 residues in the CDR3. After removal of 2 bases from V and 2 bases from J, the junction contained 12 bases not matched to a gene. The CDR3 nucleotides read TGTGCTAGTGGTTTGTTAAAGGGGGCCACGTCGGGCAATCAGCCCCAGCATTTT. Encoded protein: CASGLLKGATSGNQPQHF.

Details on this clone: One end of the junction varies from germline; a read error may be responsible. J is TRBJ2-4 and V is TRBV19; 8 nucleotides line up with TRBD1. Germline CDR1 is LNHDA and CDR2 is SQIVND (reference sequence). This CDR3 comprises 14 residues. The CDR3 region is CASSDRGPGNSQYF. As DNA, the CDR3 is TGTGCCAGTAGTGACAGGGGCCCCGGAAACAGTCAGTACTTC.

The chain uses TRBV5-1 and TRBJ1-3, with D perhaps matching TRBD1 (6 bases). V was shortened by 4 bases and J by 4 bases, with 9 bases between the two germline ends. This CDR3 region has 13 residues. The V gene's germline CDR1 is SGHRS and CDR2 YFSETQ. CDR3: CASSNDRGNTIYF. CDR3 bases: TGCGCCAGCAGCAATGACAGGGGAAACACCATATATTTT.

The chain joins TRBV6-5 to TRBJ1-5; perhaps TRBD1 as D (6 bases). The ends were cut back, 7 bases at V and 5 bases at J, with 18 bases in the middle. Germline lookup yields CDR1 MNHEY and CDR2 SVGAGI. This CDR3 region has 15 residues. This CDR3 reads CASNRVLTGYQPQHF. The CDR3, as DNA: TGTGCCAGCAATCGGGTCTTGACAGGCTATCAGCCCCAGCATTTT.

The chain recombines TRBV7-9 with TRBJ1-4, with D perhaps TRBD1 (5 bases). Trimming shortened V by 7 bases and J by 8 bases, and 20 bases separated the two germline ends. This CDR3 is 15 amino acids long. Germline V CDR1 and CDR2: SEHNR, FQNEAQ (reference sequence). The DNA for the CDR3 is TGTGCCAGCATCCCCAACCGGGCAGGGAACGAAAAACTGTTTTTT. It encodes CASIPNRAGNEKLFF.

This clone was seen a single time. The identical CDR3 is also encoded by other nucleotide sequences in the sample. The chain is built from TRBV19 and TRBJ2-7, with TRBD1 matching 8 bases. The germline CDR1 and CDR2 sequences are LNHDA and SQIVND (reference sequence). The CDR3 loop spans 14 amino acids. V dropped 5 bases and J dropped 1; count of bases not matched to a gene: 4. The CDR3 here is CASSLRQGSYEQYF. CDR3 bases: TGTGCCAGTAGTCTAAGACAGGGGTCCTACGAGCAGTACTTC.

The chain links TRBV6-1 to TRBJ1-2; 7 nucleotides match TRBD1. V gave up 2 bases and J gave up 4 bases; unmatched junction bases: 10. In germline, CDR1 is MNHNS, CDR2 SASEGT. This CDR3 region has 16 residues. CDR3 amino acids: CASSERGQVRLYGYTF. CDR3 DNA: TGTGCCAGCAGTGAAAGAGGACAGGTCCGACTCTATGGCTACACCTTC.

The chain carries TRBV15 and TRBJ2-3; 15 nucleotides line up with TRBD2. The CDR3 spans 20 residues. Germline loops: CDR1 LNHNV, CDR2 YYDKDF (reference sequence). With 2 bases clipped from V and 1 base from J, the junction kept 10 bases outside the gene matches. In DNA form, the CDR3 reads TGTGCCACCAGCAGACCAACCGGGACTAGCGGGAGGTGGGGCACAGATACGCAGTATTTT. Translating gives CATSRPTGTSGRWGTDTQYF.

The chain joins TRBV10-3 to TRBJ2-5; 7 nucleotides line up with TRBD2. The J call is in doubt because the DNA end fits TRBJ2-7 better. This CDR3 region has 13 residues. Per germline, CDR1 ENHRY and CDR2 SYGVKD. The CDR3 region has the DNA TGTGCCATCAGGGGGGGGACCTCCTACGAGCAGTACTTC. This gives the protein CAIRGGTSYEQYF.

This clone was seen only once. This chain links TRBV11-2 with TRBJ1-1, with 9 bases that match TRBD1. V was clipped by 9 bases and J by 5 bases; unmatched bases: 7. This CDR3 is 13 amino acids long. The germline CDR1 and CDR2 sequences are SGHAT and FQNNGV. This chain's CDR3 is CARNPQGATEAFF. The CDR3 nucleotides are TGTGCCAGAAACCCACAGGGGGCGACTGAAGCTTTCTTT.

The chain uses TRBV14 and TRBJ2-7; D uncertain. This CDR3 spans 13 amino acids. Germline V gene data show CDR1 as SGHDN and CDR2 as FVKESK. The ends were cut back, 1 base at V and 6 bases at J, with 10 bases in the middle. CDR3 in amino acids: CASSQVFYREQYF. The CDR3, as DNA: TGTGCCAGCAGCCAAGTGTTTTATCGCGAGCAGTACTTC.

The V and J genes are TRBV7-2 and TRBJ2-7; 8 nucleotides line up with TRBD1. The CDR3 is made up of 15 amino acids. Germline V gene lookup returns CDR1 SGHTA and CDR2 FQGNSA. V lost 5 bases and J lost 3; bases outside the gene matches: 9. The CDR3 protein is CASSNGTGFFYEQYF. Written as DNA, the CDR3 is TGTGCCAGCAGCAACGGGACAGGCTTTTTCTACGAGCAGTACTTC. Full variable domain (rest looked up from reference TRBV7-2 and TRBJ2-7): GAGVSQSPSNKVTEKGKDVELRCDPISGHTALYWYRQSLGQGLEFLIYFQGNSAPDKSGLPSDRFSAERTGGSVSTLTIQRTQQEDSAVYLCASSNGTGFFYEQYFGPGTRLTVT.

V and J are TRBV19 and TRBJ2-1, with 7 bases that match TRBD1. Germline V CDR1 and CDR2: LNHDA, SQIVND (reference sequence). V gave up 7 bases and J gave up 5 bases; unmatched junction bases: 14. The CDR3 is 16 residues long. Here the CDR3 DNA reads TGTGCCAGTAAGAAAGGGGGCCCGGACCTCAACAATGAGCAGTTCTTC. It is translated as CASKKGGPDLNNEQFF.

The CDR3 protein is CASSRTGSREQYF. The CDR3 bases are TGTGCCAGCAGTAGGACAGGGTCGCGCGAGCAGTACTTC. This chain joins TRBV6-6 and TRBJ2-7, with TRBD1 matching 8 bases. After removal of 5 bases from V and 6 bases from J, the junction contained 6 bases not matched to a gene. The CDR3 consists of 13 residues. CDR1 is MNHNY and CDR2 is SVGAGI in the germline V gene (reference sequence).

This clone was found a few times. CDR3 region: CSVDPKGQGEAFF. DNA for the CDR3: TGCAGCGTTGATCCGAAGGGACAGGGAGAAGCTTTCTTT. This chain links TRBV29-1 with TRBJ1-1, with TRBD1 matching 9 bases. Germline trimming cut 3 bases from V and 8 bases from J; bases unmatched to any gene: 7. Germline V gene sequence: CDR1 SQVTM, CDR2 ANQGSEA. The CDR3 length is 13 residues.

The rearrangement uses TRBV5-4 and TRBJ2-7, with D possibly being TRBD2 (7 bases). This CDR3 region has 15 residues. Germline V gives CDR1 SGHNT, CDR2 YYREEE (reference sequence). The V end was cut by 2 bases, the J end by 3 bases, with 15 bases between. The CDR3 spells CASSLRGGGHYEQYF. The DNA of the CDR3 is TGTGCCAGCAGCTTACGGGGAGGGGGTCACTACGAGCAGTACTTC.

This clone was counted a few times. J is TRBJ2-7 and V is TRBV6-1; D uncertain. The CDR3 extends over 10 amino acids. Trimming took 4 bases from V and 7 from J, leaving 5 bases between them. From germline, CDR1 is MNHNS and CDR2 SASEGT. The CDR3 bases are TGTGCCAGCAGTGGAGGTGAGCAGTACTTC. Its protein product is CASSGGEQYF.

The chain joins TRBV2 to TRBJ1-6; D might be TRBD1 (6 bases). CDR1 and CDR2 (germline): SNHLY, FYNNEI. The CDR3 covers 14 residues. Trimming took 5 bases from V and 3 from J, leaving 8 bases between them. CDR3 DNA: TGTGCCAGCAGTACAGGGAACTATAATTCACCCCTCCACTTT. Amino acids: CASSTGNYNSPLHF.

V gene TRBV11-2 combines with J gene TRBJ1-4; D may be TRBD1 (6 bases). The CDR3 consists of 14 residues. The germline V gene has CDR1 SGHAT and CDR2 FQNNGV. Trimming removed 1 base at V and 6 bases at J, with 9 bases between. CDR3 DNA sequence: TGTGCCAGCAGCTTAGGACAGGCCCATGAAAAACTGTTTTTT. Protein product: CASSLGQAHEKLFF.

J is TRBJ2-7 and V is TRBV27; D not resolved. The CDR3 loop spans 14 amino acids. V was trimmed by 2 bases and J by 2 bases, leaving 10 bases between them. CDR1 and CDR2 from the germline V gene are MNHEY and SMNVEV (reference sequence). The CDR3: CASSLQPGPYEQYF. In nucleotides, the CDR3 is TGTGCCAGCAGTTTACAGCCGGGTCCCTACGAGCAGTACTTC.

This clone has a handful of counts. The genes are TRBV27 and TRBJ1-5; no definite D call. The CDR3 has 15 residues. V was shortened by 3 bases and J by 0 bases, with 9 bases between the two germline ends. Germline V gene data show CDR1 as MNHEY and CDR2 as SMNVEV (reference sequence). DNA for the CDR3: TGTGCCAGCAGTTTGGAGGGCTATAGCAATCAGCCCCAGCATTTT. Amino acids: CASSLEGYSNQPQHF.

To note about this clone: A read error may produce the germline difference seen at one junction end. The chain is built from TRBV4-2 and TRBJ1-3, with D unclear. The CDR3 consists of 15 residues. Germline V gives CDR1 LGHNA, CDR2 YNFKEQ. CDR3 coding DNA: TGTGCCAGCAGTCAAGTGTCTTTCTCTGGAAACACCATATATTTT. Residues: CASSQVSFSGNTIYF.

The J gene is TRBJ1-5, the V gene TRBV30; D possibly corresponds to TRBD1 (5 bases). CDR3 length: 13 amino acids. CDR1 is GTSNPN, CDR2 SVGIG, per germline (reference sequence). V was clipped by 0 bases and J by 5 bases, with 8 bases between them. The CDR3 DNA reads as TGTGCCTGGAGTGTAGACAGATATCAGCCCCAGCATTTT. This sequence encodes CAWSVDRYQPQHF.